The clone carrying this T cell receptor (beta chain) was found a few times. These data originate in a study of T cells after yellow fever vaccination. Trimming took off 4 bases at V and 3 bases at J, with 16 bases between the two ends. Germline-derived CDR1 and CDR2 are SGHRS and YFSETQ. The CDR3 sequence is 15 residues long. A universal primer site and UMIs were added as TCR cDNA was made by 5'RACE template switching. One entry per CDR3 protein, called by TCRdb with MiXCR from the 5' RACE reads. The sample gives approximately 510,000 distinct CDR3 sequences, 20% to 25% of which show up once; 16% is in the top ten.

The specimen was PBMCs, collected roughly 20 days after the first yellow fever vaccination. The sequence derives from a young man who received the YFV17D yellow fever vaccine. The chain combines TRBV5-1 with TRBJ1-2, with a tentative D call TRBD1 (5 bases). In DNA, the CDR3 is TGCGCCAGCAGCCCAAGGGGCAAGGGCGACTATGGCTACACCTTC. This encodes CASSPRGKGDYGYTF.